These 13 T cell receptor beta chains originate from one sample sequenced in a study of cytomegalovirus exposure and HLA in healthy donors. The repertoire was sequenced with immunoSEQ multiplex PCR; TCRdb's copy has only in-frame clones and lacks some. The sample yields 60,000 to 80,000 clones, around 94% seen once. Sequencing used PBMCs. The source is a woman aged 18-29 years in good health and CMV-seropositive.

V usage is TRBV4-3 and J usage is TRBJ2-7; 8 positions match TRBD1. This CDR3 spans 15 amino acids. Germline trimming cut 1 base from V and 6 bases from J; bases unmatched to any gene: 8. Germline CDR1 reads LGHNA; CDR2 reads YSLEER. CDR3 DNA: TGCGCCAGCAGCCAAGGGACAGGGTATGTCTCCGAGCAGTACTTC. Its translation is CASSQGTGYVSEQYF.

This chain connects TRBV28 to TRBJ1-4, with 10 bases lining up with TRBD1. Germline CDR1 reads MDHEN; CDR2 reads SYDVKM. The CDR3 is 16 amino acids. J lost 3 bases, V lost 10 bases, and 11 bases had no gene match. CDR3 bases: TGTGCCACCTCGACAGGGGGCAGGGTAGCTAATGAAAAACTGTTTTTT. It specifies CATSTGGRVANEKLFF.

This chain joins TRBV6-5 and TRBJ2-1; the D gene is possibly TRBD2 (7 bases). Trimming left V 0 bases short and J 6 bases short, with 12 bases between. Germline values: CDR1 MNHEY, CDR2 SVGAGI. CDR3 length: 15 residues. For the CDR3, the DNA is TGTGCCAGCAGTTACTCGACGAGGGGGGGCAATGAGCAGTTCTTC. Its protein is CASSYSTRGGNEQFF.

The rearrangement uses TRBV28 and TRBJ2-7; perhaps TRBD2 as D (6 bases). Between the trimmed V and J ends, which lost 6 bases and 2 bases, there was a span of 17 bases. The CDR3 consists of 15 residues. In germline, CDR1 is MDHEN, CDR2 SYDVKM. For the CDR3, the DNA is TGTGCCAGCAGGACGCCCCGGGACTTAACCTACGAGCAGTACTTC. It is translated as CASRTPRDLTYEQYF.

This chain connects TRBV5-1 to TRBJ1-1; D is unresolved. CDR3 length: 13 amino acids. CDR1 SGHRS and CDR2 YFSETQ come from the germline V gene. V was pared by 4 bases and J by 2 bases, with 9 bases between. The CDR3 region has the DNA TGCGCCAGCAGCCGAGACACCAACACTGAAGCTTTCTTT. Translated, it gives CASSRDTNTEAFF.

The rearrangement links TRBV7-2 to TRBJ2-5; 10 bases match TRBD1. Germline assignment: CDR1 SGHTA and CDR2 FQGNSA. The V gene end was trimmed by 2 bases and the J gene end by 4 bases; junction bases not matched to a gene: 4. This CDR3 has 15 residues. CDR3 region: CASSLRQGAGETQYF. CDR3 DNA sequence: TGTGCCAGCAGCTTAAGACAGGGGGCGGGAGAGACCCAGTACTTC.

The chain uses TRBV6-5 and TRBJ1-1; TRBD1 matches 9 bases. The J segment lost 10 bases and the V segment lost 4 bases, leaving 10 bases of the junction unmatched. The CDR3 is made up of 14 amino acids. The germline gives CDR1 MNHEY, CDR2 SVGAGI. The CDR3 here is CASSSGQGGGGAFF. The CDR3 DNA reads as TGTGCCAGCAGTTCGGGACAGGGAGGAGGAGGAGCTTTCTTT.

The gene calls are TRBV28 and TRBJ2-7, with 11 bases that match TRBD2. This CDR3 has 15 residues. The germline V gene encodes CDR1 MDHEN and CDR2 SYDVKM. J was trimmed by 0 bases and V by 3 bases; bases with no gene match: 1. CDR3 coding DNA: TGTGCCAGCAGTTTCGGACTAGCGGGCTCCTACGAGCAGTACTTC. It codes for CASSFGLAGSYEQYF.

This clone occurred a few times. The chain has TRBV7-9 and TRBJ2-5, with 9 bases identical to TRBD2. V lost 3 bases and J lost 3; bases outside the gene matches: 14. In germline, CDR1 is SEHNR, CDR2 FQNEAQ (reference sequence). There are 18 residues in the CDR3. CDR3 DNA sequence: TGTGCCAGCAGCTTGCCTCCAAGGCTAGCGGGGATCAAAGAGACCCAGTACTTC. Its translation is CASSLPPRLAGIKETQYF.

The J gene is TRBJ2-1, the V gene TRBV5-1, with D perhaps matching TRBD2 (7 bases). Trimming took 0 bases from V and 6 from J, leaving 19 bases between them. The CDR3 is 17 residues long. Per germline, CDR1 SGHRS and CDR2 YFSETQ. The DNA of the CDR3 is TGCGCCAGCAGCTTGGGCGGGGGCGGATCGATTGGCAATGAGCAGTTCTTC. Its translation: CASSLGGGGSIGNEQFF.

The chain links TRBV4-3 to TRBJ2-7, with a possible D match to TRBD1 (7 bases). Trimming took 1 base from V and 3 from J, leaving 16 bases between them. This CDR3 has 16 residues. The V gene's germline CDR1 is LGHNA and CDR2 YSLEER. CDR3 loop: CASSQAGSQGVYEQYF. As DNA, the CDR3 is TGCGCCAGCAGCCAAGCCGGGAGTCAGGGGGTCTACGAGCAGTACTTC.

The chain carries TRBV5-1 and TRBJ1-4; TRBD1 aligns across 7 bases. CDR3 length: 16 amino acids. The germline V gene has CDR1 SGHRS and CDR2 YFSETQ. V trimming: 0 bases; J trimming: 8 bases; junction bases outside the gene matches: 10. CDR3 residues: CASSLDGIRGQEKLFF. The CDR3 nucleotides are TGCGCCAGCAGCTTGGACGGGATCAGGGGACAGGAAAAACTGTTTTTT.

This sequence joins TRBV2 and TRBJ2-1; TRBD2 matches 7 bases. The CDR3 is 15 amino acids. Germline CDR1 SNHLY, CDR2 FYNNEI. With V trimmed by 4 bases and J by 2 bases, 5 bases remained unmatched. This CDR3 reads CASSGEAGPYNEQFF. The DNA of the CDR3 is TGTGCCAGCAGTGGGGAAGCGGGACCCTACAATGAGCAGTTCTTC.